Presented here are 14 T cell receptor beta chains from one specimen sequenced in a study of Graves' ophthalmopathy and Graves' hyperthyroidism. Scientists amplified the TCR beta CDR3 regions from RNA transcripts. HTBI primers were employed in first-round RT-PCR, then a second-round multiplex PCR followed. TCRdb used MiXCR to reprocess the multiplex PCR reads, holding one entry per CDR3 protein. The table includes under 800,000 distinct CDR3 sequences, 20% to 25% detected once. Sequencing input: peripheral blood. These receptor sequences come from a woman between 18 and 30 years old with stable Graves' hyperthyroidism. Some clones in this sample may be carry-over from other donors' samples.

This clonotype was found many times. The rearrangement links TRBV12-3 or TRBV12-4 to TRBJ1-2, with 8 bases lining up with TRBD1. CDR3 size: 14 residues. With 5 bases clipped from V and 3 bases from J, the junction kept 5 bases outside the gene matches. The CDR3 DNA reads TGTGCCAGCAGTCCCATACAGGGGGACTATGGCTACACCTTC. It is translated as CASSPIQGDYGYTF.

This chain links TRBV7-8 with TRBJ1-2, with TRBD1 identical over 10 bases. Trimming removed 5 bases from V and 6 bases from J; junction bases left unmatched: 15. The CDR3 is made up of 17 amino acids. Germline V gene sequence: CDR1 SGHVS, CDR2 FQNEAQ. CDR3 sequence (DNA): TGTGCCAGCAGCGCCGTACTCGCCCCAGGGACAGGGGATGGCTACACCTTC. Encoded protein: CASSAVLAPGTGDGYTF.

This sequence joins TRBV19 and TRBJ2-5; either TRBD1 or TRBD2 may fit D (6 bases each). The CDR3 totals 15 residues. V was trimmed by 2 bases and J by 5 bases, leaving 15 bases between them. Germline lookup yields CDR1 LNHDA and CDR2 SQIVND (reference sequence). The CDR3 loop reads CASSISPGAGETQYF. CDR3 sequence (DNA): TGTGCCAGTAGTATAAGTCCGGGGGCGGGGGAGACCCAGTACTTC.

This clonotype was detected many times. The CDR3: CASSEPGLATYEQYF. CDR3 DNA sequence: TGTGCCAGCAGTGAGCCGGGACTAGCGACATACGAGCAGTACTTC. V gene TRBV6-2 or TRBV6-3 combines with J gene TRBJ2-7; 10 bases are a match to TRBD2. Germline V lookup: CDR1 MNHEY, CDR2 SVGEGT. V was pared by 5 bases and J by 4 bases, with 8 bases of the junction left unmatched. This CDR3 has 15 amino acids.

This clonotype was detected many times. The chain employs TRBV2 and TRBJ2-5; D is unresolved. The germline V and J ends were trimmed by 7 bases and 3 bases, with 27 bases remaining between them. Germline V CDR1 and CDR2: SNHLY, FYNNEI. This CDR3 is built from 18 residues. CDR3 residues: CASTPPWWSPEHKETQYF. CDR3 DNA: TGTGCCAGCACTCCCCCCTGGTGGTCTCCAGAACATAAAGAGACCCAGTACTTC.

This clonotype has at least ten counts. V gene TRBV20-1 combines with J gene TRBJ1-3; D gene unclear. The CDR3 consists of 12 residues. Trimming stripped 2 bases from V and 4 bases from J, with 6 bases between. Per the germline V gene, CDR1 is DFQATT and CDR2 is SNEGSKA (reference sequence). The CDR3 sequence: CSARTFGNTIYF. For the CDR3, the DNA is TGCAGTGCTAGAACTTTCGGAAACACCATATATTTT.

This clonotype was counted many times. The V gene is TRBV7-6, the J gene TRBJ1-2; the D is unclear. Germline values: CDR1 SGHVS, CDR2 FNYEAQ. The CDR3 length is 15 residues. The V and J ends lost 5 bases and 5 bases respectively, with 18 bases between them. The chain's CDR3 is CASSRRDPRRYGYTF. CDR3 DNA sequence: TGTGCCAGCAGCCGCCGTGACCCCAGGAGATATGGCTACACCTTC.

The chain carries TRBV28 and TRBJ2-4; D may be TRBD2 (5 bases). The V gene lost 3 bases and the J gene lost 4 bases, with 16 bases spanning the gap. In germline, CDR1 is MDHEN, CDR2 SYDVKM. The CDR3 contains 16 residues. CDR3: CASSFLAFRRKNIQYF. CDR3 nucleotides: TGTGCCAGCAGTTTTCTGGCCTTTAGGAGGAAAAACATTCAGTACTTC.

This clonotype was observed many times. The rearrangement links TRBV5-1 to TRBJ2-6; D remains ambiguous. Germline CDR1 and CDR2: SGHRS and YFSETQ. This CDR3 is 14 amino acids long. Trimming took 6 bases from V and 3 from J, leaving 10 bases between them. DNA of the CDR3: TGCGCCAGCACCAATCTGGGTGGGGCCAACGTCCTGACTTTC. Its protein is CASTNLGGANVLTF.

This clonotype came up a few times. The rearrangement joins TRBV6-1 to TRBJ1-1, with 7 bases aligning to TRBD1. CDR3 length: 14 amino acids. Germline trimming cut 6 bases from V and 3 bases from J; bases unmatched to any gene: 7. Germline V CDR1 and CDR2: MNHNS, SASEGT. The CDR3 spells CASRGTDPYTEAFF. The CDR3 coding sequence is TGTGCCAGCAGGGGGACAGATCCTTACACTGAAGCTTTCTTT.

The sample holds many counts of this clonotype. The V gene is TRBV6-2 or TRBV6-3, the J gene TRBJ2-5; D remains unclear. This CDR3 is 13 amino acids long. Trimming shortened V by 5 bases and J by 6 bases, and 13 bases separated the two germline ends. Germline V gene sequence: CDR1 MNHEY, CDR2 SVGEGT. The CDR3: CASSPGSPQTQYF. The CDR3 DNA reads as TGTGCCAGCAGTCCAGGTTCCCCCCAGACCCAGTACTTC.

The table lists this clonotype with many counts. For the CDR3, the DNA is TGTGCCAGCAAGAGGGACAGGGGGGGAGTTGGCTACACCTTC. Amino acids: CASKRDRGGVGYTF. This chain joins TRBV6-1 and TRBJ1-2; 11 bases fit TRBD1. J gave up 7 bases and V 7 bases, and 8 bases lay outside the gene matches. From germline, CDR1 is MNHNS and CDR2 SASEGT. The length of the CDR3 is 14 residues.

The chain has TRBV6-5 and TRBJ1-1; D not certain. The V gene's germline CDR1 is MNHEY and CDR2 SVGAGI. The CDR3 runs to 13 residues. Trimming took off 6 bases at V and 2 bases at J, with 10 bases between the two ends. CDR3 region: CASRYKDNTEAFF. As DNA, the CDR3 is TGTGCCAGCAGGTATAAGGACAACACTGAAGCTTTCTTT.

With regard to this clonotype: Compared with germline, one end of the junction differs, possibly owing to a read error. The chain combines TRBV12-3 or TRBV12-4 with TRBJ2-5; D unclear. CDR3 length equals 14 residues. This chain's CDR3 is CAISQPGRQETRYF. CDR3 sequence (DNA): TGTGCCATCAGCCAGCCAGGACGGCAAGAGACCCGGTACTTC.